This T cell receptor beta chain was documented in a study of blood T cell repertoires in COVID-19. The CDR3 spans 15 residues. Per germline, CDR1 SGHTA and CDR2 FQGNSA. Deletions cut 5 bases from V and 0 bases from J, with 11 bases between. The table came from immunoSEQ multiplex PCR; TCRdb's copy has only in-frame clones and leaves some out. The data hold 45,000 to 60,000 clones, with roughly 86% observed a single time. The V call is TRBV7-2, the J call TRBJ2-1; D uncertain. Sequencing used peripheral blood. The TCR sequence derives from a man in his 70s with active COVID-19. CDR3 DNA: TGTGCCAGCAGCCTCCTAGGTCGCTCCTACAATGAGCAGTTCTTC. Its translation is CASSLLGRSYNEQFF.